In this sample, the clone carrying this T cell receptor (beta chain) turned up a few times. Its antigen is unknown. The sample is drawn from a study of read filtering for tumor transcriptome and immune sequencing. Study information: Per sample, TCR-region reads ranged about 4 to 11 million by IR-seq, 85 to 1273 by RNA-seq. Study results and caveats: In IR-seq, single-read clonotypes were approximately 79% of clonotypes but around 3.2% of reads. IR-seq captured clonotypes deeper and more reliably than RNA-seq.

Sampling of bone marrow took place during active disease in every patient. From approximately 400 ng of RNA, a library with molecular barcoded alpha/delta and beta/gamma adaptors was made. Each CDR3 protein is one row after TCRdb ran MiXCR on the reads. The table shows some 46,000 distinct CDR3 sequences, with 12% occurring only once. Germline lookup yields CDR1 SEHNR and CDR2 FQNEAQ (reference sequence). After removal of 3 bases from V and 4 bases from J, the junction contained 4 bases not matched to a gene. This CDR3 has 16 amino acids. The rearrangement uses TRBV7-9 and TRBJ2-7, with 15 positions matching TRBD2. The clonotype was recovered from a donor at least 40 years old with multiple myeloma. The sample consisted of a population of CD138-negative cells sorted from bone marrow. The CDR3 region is CASSFGLAGGQYEQYF. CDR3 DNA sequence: TGTGCCAGCAGCTTTGGACTAGCGGGAGGGCAGTACGAGCAGTACTTC.